A selection of T cell receptor beta chains follows, all from one sample in a study of early T cells in non-severe SARS-CoV-2 infection. MiXCR, run by TCRdb on the 5' RACE reads, gives a single entry per CDR3 protein. The sample holds about 58,000 distinct CDR3 sequences, around 12% seen once. Material for sequencing was whole blood. Every receptor here comes from an adult who was a healthcare worker with PCR-confirmed SARS-CoV-2 infection or an uninfected control (not recorded which). CDR3s include the opening cysteine and the closing phenylalanine or tryptophan.

v_gene	j_gene	CDR3aa
TRBV12-5	TRBJ2-1	CASGKGVSYNEQFF
TRBV24-1	TRBJ1-1	CVTAARGGGTEAFF
TRBV11-2	TRBJ1-1	CASSLDLVAEAFF
TRBV3-1	TRBJ2-5	CASRTRGGGYGGQETQYF
TRBV28	TRBJ2-7	CASSFGGVESEQYF
TRBV27	TRBJ2-2	CASSFGTTNTGELFF
TRBV18	TRBJ2-7	CASSRGAQTYEQYF
TRBV5-6	TRBJ2-3	CASSLEDRDTQYF
TRBV11-2	TRBJ2-7	CASIPSQGGHEQYF
TRBV7-2	TRBJ2-1	CASSALSYNEQFF
TRBV29-1	TRBJ2-3	CSAIRGDTQYF
TRBV9	TRBJ2-2	CASSVGGAGELFF
TRBV20-1	TRBJ1-4	CSAPDSTRGEKLFF
TRBV11-2	TRBJ2-7	CASSSGTSGLYEQYF
TRBV29-1	TRBJ2-1	CSVEVLFTSGSSYNEQFF
TRBV27	TRBJ1-2	CASSLSRGQDGYTF
TRBV7-2	TRBJ2-5	CASSLAGGRGQTQYF
TRBV5-5	TRBJ2-5	CASSPGAETQYF
TRBV30	TRBJ2-1	CAWSVSDGEQFF
TRBV5-4	TRBJ2-3	CASSLEETADTQYF
TRBV20-1	TRBJ1-4	CSAQDQGLREKLFF
TRBV28	TRBJ1-1	CASSFQRGDTEAFF
TRBV19	TRBJ2-2	CASMWQGATGELFF
TRBV7-3	TRBJ2-1	CASSPQKVGEQFF
TRBV24-1	TRBJ1-1	CATSDLTEAFF
TRBV7-2	TRBJ2-1	CASSPLRGKGDNEQFF
TRBV5-1	TRBJ2-1	CASSLGNNNEQFF
TRBV29-1	TRBJ1-1	CSADGGTEAFF
TRBV7-9	TRBJ2-7	CASSLDRGYYEQYF
TRBV2	TRBJ1-5	CASKGDARLPQHF
TRBV12-3/TRBV12-4	TRBJ1-4	CASTPAATNEKLFF